This is a list of T cell receptor beta chains from one sample in a study of blood T cells in healthy people across ages. One entry per CDR3 protein, called by TCRdb with MiXCR from the 5' RACE reads. The table records about 1.1 million distinct CDR3 sequences, less than 45% of them present only once. Sequencing was carried out using blood. The receptor set was obtained from a man aged 18 to 30 in good health. Both conserved end residues are part of each CDR3. D genes are given only for firm matches. The size of a clone is reported for some rows only, either as once, few or many, or as a class for expanded clones.

v_gene: TRBV9; d_gene: TRBD1; abundance: many; j_gene: TRBJ2-1; CDR3nt: TGTGCCAGCAGCGTAGAAGGACAGGGGGCCAATGAGCAGTTCTTC; CDR3aa: CASSVEGQGANEQFF
v_gene: TRBV29-1; d_gene: TRBD2; abundance: .; j_gene: TRBJ2-7; CDR3nt: TGCGGCGTTGGCCCTAGCGGGGGTTTTAACGAGCAGTACTTC; CDR3aa: CGVGPSGGFNEQYF
v_gene: TRBV29-1; d_gene: TRBD1; abundance: .; j_gene: TRBJ2-5; CDR3nt: TGTAGCGTTGAAGATCCCACCTACAGGGGAGTTTACAATGAGCAGTACTTC; CDR3aa: CSVEDPTYRGVYNEQYF
v_gene: TRBV12-3/TRBV12-4; d_gene: .; abundance: .; j_gene: TRBJ1-4; CDR3nt: TGTGCCAGCAGTTTCCAAGGAATAATGAGAAAACTGTTTTTT; CDR3aa: CASSFQGIMRKLFF
v_gene: TRBV12-3/TRBV12-4; d_gene: .; abundance: few; j_gene: TRBJ1-2; CDR3nt: TGTGCCAGCGGAAAGGGGGTATATGGCTACACCTTC; CDR3aa: CASGKGVYGYTF
v_gene: TRBV12-5; d_gene: TRBD2; abundance: .; j_gene: TRBJ2-1; CDR3nt: TGTGCTAGTGGTTTGCCCACTAGCGGAGGGAGGATATTGTACAATGAGCAGTTCTTC; CDR3aa: CASGLPTSGGRILYNEQFF
v_gene: TRBV15; d_gene: .; abundance: .; j_gene: TRBJ1-2; CDR3nt: TGTGCCACCAGCGTGGACGGCAACTATGGCTACACCTTC; CDR3aa: CATSVDGNYGYTF
v_gene: TRBV20-1; d_gene: TRBD1; abundance: few; j_gene: TRBJ2-3; CDR3nt: TGCAGTGCTAGAGTGGCGGGACAGGGCACAGATACGCAGTATTTT; CDR3aa: CSARVAGQGTDTQYF
v_gene: TRBV5-1; d_gene: TRBD1; abundance: .; j_gene: TRBJ1-4; CDR3nt: TGCGCCAGCAGCTGCCCTCAACCGACAGGGAGGACTACTAATGAAAAACTGTTTTTT; CDR3aa: CASSCPQPTGRTTNEKLFF
v_gene: TRBV3-1; d_gene: TRBD2; abundance: .; j_gene: TRBJ2-1; CDR3nt: TGTGCCAGCAGTCCTCCGCGGGGGAGAAACACTGAGCAGTTCTTC; CDR3aa: CASSPPRGRNTEQFF
v_gene: TRBV6-5; d_gene: TRBD1; abundance: .; j_gene: TRBJ1-1; CDR3nt: TGTGCCAGCAGTTACTCAGGACAGGGGAACGCTGAAGCTTTCTTT; CDR3aa: CASSYSGQGNAEAFF
v_gene: TRBV6-5; d_gene: .; abundance: once; j_gene: TRBJ2-7; CDR3nt: TGTGCCAGCAGTCCCCGGCTCGACTACGAGCAGTACTTC; CDR3aa: CASSPRLDYEQYF
v_gene: TRBV20-1; d_gene: TRBD1; abundance: .; j_gene: TRBJ1-2; CDR3nt: TGCAGTGCTCCTGACACAGGGGGCATGGAGTTGGGCTACACCTTC; CDR3aa: CSAPDTGGMELGYTF
v_gene: TRBV20-1; d_gene: TRBD2; abundance: .; j_gene: TRBJ2-1; CDR3nt: TGCAGTGCTGTTGGAGCGGGAACCTACAATGAGCAGTTCTTC; CDR3aa: CSAVGAGTYNEQFF
v_gene: TRBV29-1; d_gene: TRBD1; abundance: few; j_gene: TRBJ1-2; CDR3nt: TGCAGCGTCCAGGGACAGGGGGCTCGTTATGGCTACACCTTC; CDR3aa: CSVQGQGARYGYTF
v_gene: TRBV2; d_gene: .; abundance: many; j_gene: TRBJ2-1; CDR3nt: TGTGCCAGACTTACGGGGACCTTCAGGGACAATGAGCAGTTCTTC; CDR3aa: CARLTGTFRDNEQFF
v_gene: TRBV20-1; d_gene: .; abundance: few; j_gene: TRBJ2-5; CDR3nt: TGCAGTGCTAGAGATCCCCGGAGGGACGAGACCCAGTACTTC; CDR3aa: CSARDPRRDETQYF
v_gene: TRBV20-1; d_gene: .; abundance: many; j_gene: TRBJ2-1; CDR3nt: TGCAGTGCTAGCGGTGGGACTCGCGACAATGAGCAGTTCTTC; CDR3aa: CSASGGTRDNEQFF
v_gene: TRBV20-1; d_gene: TRBD2; abundance: .; j_gene: TRBJ2-1; CDR3nt: TGCAGTGCTAGAGATGGGACTAGCGCTTACAATGAGCAGTTCTTC; CDR3aa: CSARDGTSAYNEQFF
v_gene: TRBV6-1; d_gene: .; abundance: few; j_gene: TRBJ2-1; CDR3nt: TGTGCCAGCAGTGAAGAAACGGGGCTGCAGTTCTTC; CDR3aa: CASSEETGLQFF
v_gene: TRBV5-6; d_gene: TRBD2; abundance: .; j_gene: TRBJ2-3; CDR3nt: TGTGCCAGCAGCTCAACCCGGGCGGGGGACTATACGCAGTATTTT; CDR3aa: CASSSTRAGDYTQYF
v_gene: TRBV29-1; d_gene: .; abundance: .; j_gene: TRBJ2-1; CDR3nt: TGCAGCACCCGAGAGAGGGGTTTGGGCAATGAGCAGTTCTTC; CDR3aa: CSTRERGLGNEQFF
v_gene: TRBV5-1; d_gene: .; abundance: few; j_gene: TRBJ1-1; CDR3nt: TGCGCCAGCAGCCCATACGTTGGGAACACTGAAGCTTTCTTT; CDR3aa: CASSPYVGNTEAFF
v_gene: TRBV7-2; d_gene: .; abundance: .; j_gene: TRBJ2-3; CDR3nt: TGTGTCAGCAGCTCGCAGGGAGACCTAAGCACAGATACGCAGTATTTT; CDR3aa: CVSSSQGDLSTDTQYF
v_gene: TRBV20-1; d_gene: TRBD2; abundance: .; j_gene: TRBJ2-3; CDR3nt: TGCAGTGCGGGGACTAGCGGGGTGACAGATACGCAGTATTTT; CDR3aa: CSAGTSGVTDTQYF
v_gene: TRBV5-6; d_gene: TRBD1; abundance: few; j_gene: TRBJ2-1; CDR3nt: TGTGCCAGCAGCTTCGACAGGGCAAATGAGCAGTTCTTC; CDR3aa: CASSFDRANEQFF
v_gene: TRBV4-3; d_gene: .; abundance: few; j_gene: TRBJ2-1; CDR3nt: TGCGCCAGCAGCCAAGACGGACCGGGAAGCTCCTACAATGAGCAGTTCTTC; CDR3aa: CASSQDGPGSSYNEQFF
v_gene: TRBV7-2; d_gene: .; abundance: .; j_gene: TRBJ2-3; CDR3nt: TGTGCCAGCACCCCGGGACCTGCCACAGATACGCAGTATTTT; CDR3aa: CASTPGPATDTQYF
v_gene: TRBV20-1; d_gene: .; abundance: .; j_gene: TRBJ2-7; CDR3nt: TGCAGTGCTAGAGAGGGCGGGGCCTCCTACGAGCAGTACTTC; CDR3aa: CSAREGGASYEQYF
v_gene: TRBV7-2; d_gene: .; abundance: .; j_gene: TRBJ1-6; CDR3nt: TGTGCCAGCAGATTATCCCATGCCCGTGGGACGTCGCCCCTCCACTTT; CDR3aa: CASRLSHARGTSPLHF
v_gene: TRBV29-1; d_gene: .; abundance: .; j_gene: TRBJ2-1; CDR3nt: TGCAGCGTTAGCTGGGGCGCCTACAATGAGCAGTTCTTC; CDR3aa: CSVSWGAYNEQFF
v_gene: TRBV10-3; d_gene: .; abundance: .; j_gene: TRBJ2-6; CDR3nt: TGTGCCATCAGTGAGGGGGGATCTGGGGCCAACGTCCTGACTTTC; CDR3aa: CAISEGGSGANVLTF
v_gene: TRBV4-3; d_gene: TRBD2; abundance: .; j_gene: TRBJ2-5; CDR3nt: TGCGCCAGCAGCCAAGATCTATTCAGAACTAGCGGGGGCCCGCAAGAGACCCAGTACTTC; CDR3aa: CASSQDLFRTSGGPQETQYF
v_gene: TRBV4-2; d_gene: TRBD2; abundance: .; j_gene: TRBJ2-3; CDR3nt: TGTGCCAGCAGCCCCACCGCCCAGACTAGCGGCTCCACAGATACGCAGTATTTT; CDR3aa: CASSPTAQTSGSTDTQYF
v_gene: TRBV10-3; d_gene: .; abundance: .; j_gene: TRBJ2-7; CDR3nt: TGTGCCATCAGTGAAGGGAGCGCCTACGAGCTGTACTTC; CDR3aa: CAISEGSAYELYF
v_gene: TRBV20-1; d_gene: .; abundance: once; j_gene: TRBJ1-5; CDR3nt: TGCAGTGCCAACCGAGCAGGAGATCAGCCCCAGCATTTT; CDR3aa: CSANRAGDQPQHF
v_gene: TRBV12-3/TRBV12-4; d_gene: .; abundance: few; j_gene: TRBJ2-7; CDR3nt: TGTGCCAGCAGTTTCCGACAGGACATGGGTGGCTACGAGCAGTACTTC; CDR3aa: CASSFRQDMGGYEQYF
v_gene: TRBV10-3; d_gene: .; abundance: .; j_gene: TRBJ2-5; CDR3nt: TGTGCCATCAGTGAGTCAGGGACCCAAGAGACCCAGTACTTC; CDR3aa: CAISESGTQETQYF
v_gene: TRBV18; d_gene: .; abundance: .; j_gene: TRBJ2-3; CDR3nt: TGTGCCAGCTCACCAGACAGCTATGACACAGATACGCAGTATTTT; CDR3aa: CASSPDSYDTDTQYF
v_gene: TRBV20-1; d_gene: .; abundance: .; j_gene: TRBJ1-2; CDR3nt: TGCAGTGCTAGAGATCAAAGACGGCCGGGGGCTAACTATGGCTACACCTTC; CDR3aa: CSARDQRRPGANYGYTF
v_gene: TRBV5-1; d_gene: TRBD1; abundance: .; j_gene: TRBJ2-7; CDR3nt: TGCGCCCGCAGCCTCGGACAGGGATACGAGCAGTACTTC; CDR3aa: CARSLGQGYEQYF
v_gene: TRBV7-6; d_gene: TRBD1; abundance: .; j_gene: TRBJ1-6; CDR3nt: TGCGCCAGCAGCGTAAGACAGGGGGCAAATTCACCCCTCCACTTT; CDR3aa: CASSVRQGANSPLHF
v_gene: TRBV7-2; d_gene: TRBD2; abundance: few; j_gene: TRBJ2-2; CDR3nt: TGTGCCAGCAGCTTAGACCTAGCGGAGAACACCGGGGAGCTGTTTTTT; CDR3aa: CASSLDLAENTGELFF
v_gene: TRBV7-2; d_gene: .; abundance: .; j_gene: TRBJ2-5; CDR3nt: TGTGCCAGCAGCTTCCCCTCGACTAGTGGGGAGACCCAGTACTTC; CDR3aa: CASSFPSTSGETQYF
v_gene: TRBV20-1; d_gene: .; abundance: .; j_gene: TRBJ1-2; CDR3nt: TGCAGTGCTAGAGCAGGAAATGGCTACACCTTC; CDR3aa: CSARAGNGYTF
v_gene: TRBV12-3/TRBV12-4; d_gene: .; abundance: few; j_gene: TRBJ1-1; CDR3nt: TGTGCCAGCAGTTTAGGTGGGGCGGCCACTGAAGCTTTCTTT; CDR3aa: CASSLGGAATEAFF
v_gene: TRBV2; d_gene: TRBD1; abundance: .; j_gene: TRBJ1-5; CDR3nt: TGTGCCAGCATGCTGGACAGGGGGACCAATCAGCCCCAGCATTTT; CDR3aa: CASMLDRGTNQPQHF
v_gene: TRBV27; d_gene: TRBD1; abundance: .; j_gene: TRBJ1-5; CDR3nt: TGTGCCAGCAGCACAGGGGGTAAAGGGCAGCCCCAGCATTTT; CDR3aa: CASSTGGKGQPQHF
v_gene: TRBV6-1; d_gene: TRBD1; abundance: few; j_gene: TRBJ1-2; CDR3nt: TGTGCCAGCAGGGACAGGAACTATGGCTACACCTTC; CDR3aa: CASRDRNYGYTF
v_gene: TRBV3-1; d_gene: .; abundance: .; j_gene: TRBJ1-5; CDR3nt: TGTGCCAGCAGCCAACGGGGGAGTCAGCCCCAGCATTTT; CDR3aa: CASSQRGSQPQHF
v_gene: TRBV12-3/TRBV12-4; d_gene: .; abundance: few; j_gene: TRBJ2-5; CDR3nt: TGTGCCAGCAGTGCCCCAGGGAATGAGACCCAGTACTTC; CDR3aa: CASSAPGNETQYF
v_gene: TRBV7-2; d_gene: .; abundance: .; j_gene: TRBJ2-1; CDR3nt: TGTGCCAGCAGGCTAAACAGGGAGGATAACAATGAGCAGTTCTTC; CDR3aa: CASRLNREDNNEQFF
v_gene: TRBV25-1; d_gene: TRBD1; abundance: many; j_gene: TRBJ1-2; CDR3nt: TGTGCCAGCAGTCGACAGGGCCTTACCTATGGCTACACCTTC; CDR3aa: CASSRQGLTYGYTF
v_gene: TRBV28; d_gene: .; abundance: once; j_gene: TRBJ1-1; CDR3nt: TGTGCCAGCAGAACTCAAGCGGGTAGGGACACTGAAGCTTTCTTT; CDR3aa: CASRTQAGRDTEAFF
v_gene: TRBV9; d_gene: .; abundance: few; j_gene: TRBJ1-2; CDR3nt: TGTGCCATCAGCGTAGATTTCTGGGATGGCTACACCTTC; CDR3aa: CAISVDFWDGYTF
v_gene: TRBV7-2; d_gene: TRBD1; abundance: once; j_gene: TRBJ1-5; CDR3nt: TGTGCCAGCAGCCCTCGACAGGGATTGAGCAATCAGCCCCAGCATTTT; CDR3aa: CASSPRQGLSNQPQHF
v_gene: TRBV6-5; d_gene: .; abundance: .; j_gene: TRBJ1-5; CDR3nt: TGTGCCAGCAGTTACCGTCCTACAGGGAACAATCAGCCCCGGCATTTT; CDR3aa: CASSYRPTGNNQPRHF
v_gene: TRBV7-8; d_gene: .; abundance: few; j_gene: TRBJ1-4; CDR3nt: TGTGCCAGCAGCCTGGGACGGAGGTCTAATGAAAAACTGTTTTTT; CDR3aa: CASSLGRRSNEKLFF
v_gene: TRBV3-1; d_gene: TRBD2; abundance: few; j_gene: TRBJ2-5; CDR3nt: TGTGCCAGCAGCCAAGATCTAGCGGGGCAAGAGACCCAGTACTTC; CDR3aa: CASSQDLAGQETQYF
v_gene: TRBV3-1; d_gene: .; abundance: many; j_gene: TRBJ2-3; CDR3nt: TGTGCCAGCAGCCAAAAGGGCGATCGTACGCAGTATTTT; CDR3aa: CASSQKGDRTQYF